These 19 T cell receptor beta chains originate from one sample sequenced in a study of neurological immune-mediated disorders. TCRdb re-analysed the 5' RACE reads in MiXCR, keeping a single row per CDR3 protein. The table includes 65,000 to 70,000 distinct CDR3 sequences, about 4% detected once. The source material was PBMCs. The receptors derive from a man aged 25-45 years with multiple sclerosis.

This clonotype was seen only once. The J gene is TRBJ1-1, the V gene TRBV5-1; no definite D call. The CDR3 extends over 12 amino acids. Germline assignment: CDR1 SGHRS and CDR2 YFSETQ. V gave up 0 bases and J gave up 7 bases, with 7 bases separating them. The CDR3 DNA is TGCGCCAGCAGCTTGGCCGGACGTGAAGCTTTCTTT. Translated: CASSLAGREAFF.

This clonotype was detected many times. The V gene is TRBV7-2, the J gene TRBJ1-2, with D unresolved. Trimming took off 1 base at V and 7 bases at J, with 10 bases between the two ends. Germline V gives CDR1 SGHTA, CDR2 FQGNSA. CDR3 length: 13 amino acids. The CDR3 bases are TGTGCCAGCAGCTTAGATTCGCCGGCTGGCTACACCTTC. Its protein is CASSLDSPAGYTF. The full variable domain, rest sourced from reference TRBV7-2 and TRBJ1-2, is GAGVSQSPSNKVTEKGKDVELRCDPISGHTALYWYRQSLGQGLEFLIYFQGNSAPDKSGLPSDRFSAERTGGSVSTLTIQRTQQEDSAVYLCASSLDSPAGYTFGSGTRLTVV.

Ten or more counts support this clonotype. The chain links TRBV5-1 to TRBJ1-1, with D possibly being TRBD1 (5 bases). With 4 bases removed from V and 4 bases from J, the gap between germline ends came to 14 bases. Germline CDR1 and CDR2: SGHRS and YFSETQ. The CDR3 has 14 amino acids. Here the CDR3 reads CASSQGQGGTEAFF. The CDR3 bases are TGCGCCAGCAGCCAGGGCCAGGGCGGCACTGAAGCTTTCTTT. Complete variable domain (other parts from reference TRBV5-1 and TRBJ1-1): KAGVTQTPRYLIKTRGQQVTLSCSPISGHRSVSWYQQTPGQGLQFLFEYFSETQRNKGNFPGRFSGRQFSNSRSEMNVSTLELGDSALYLCASSQGQGGTEAFFGQGTRLTVV.

This clonotype was observed many times. The chain carries TRBV27 and TRBJ2-5; either TRBD1 or TRBD2 may fit D (5 bases each). The germline gives CDR1 MNHEY, CDR2 SMNVEV (reference sequence). The CDR3 is 15 residues long. V was pared by 5 bases and J by 4 bases, with 17 bases between. DNA of the CDR3: TGTGCCAGCAGTGAGGGCTGGGGGATGGTAGAGACCCAGTACTTC. Translation: CASSEGWGMVETQYF.

This clonotype was recorded many times. The CDR3 region is CASSLGTGLGGYGYTF. CDR3 DNA: TGCGCCAGCAGCTTGGGAACGGGTCTCGGGGGCTATGGCTACACCTTC. V usage is TRBV5-1 and J usage is TRBJ1-2; perhaps TRBD1 as D (5 bases). This CDR3 is built from 16 residues. Trimming pared 0 bases from V and 4 bases from J, leaving 16 bases between. Germline lookup yields CDR1 SGHRS and CDR2 YFSETQ.

This clonotype was observed many times. The J gene is TRBJ2-5, the V gene TRBV7-8; 13 nucleotides align to TRBD2. This CDR3 has 17 amino acids. Looked up from germline, CDR1 is SGHVS and CDR2 is FQNEAQ. The V gene end was trimmed by 2 bases and the J gene end by 3 bases; junction bases not matched to a gene: 6. The CDR3 DNA is TGTGCCAGCAGCTTAATCAGGACTAGCGGGGGAAAAGAGACCCAGTACTTC. This translates into CASSLIRTSGGKETQYF.

This clonotype was recorded at least ten times. The chain is built from TRBV7-8 and TRBJ2-7; no firm D call. The CDR3 consists of 14 residues. CDR1 and CDR2 from the germline V gene are SGHVS and FQNEAQ. Trimming stripped 1 base from V and 1 base from J, with 8 bases between. The CDR3 sequence is CASSLVHFSYEQYF. The CDR3 bases are TGTGCCAGCAGCTTAGTTCATTTTTCCTACGAGCAGTACTTC.

This clonotype was seen ten or more times. The rearrangement uses TRBV9 and TRBJ2-5; 7 bases are a match to TRBD2. After removal of 1 base from V and 4 bases from J, the junction contained 10 bases not matched to a gene. From germline, CDR1 is SGDLS and CDR2 YYNGEE. There are 16 residues in the CDR3. CDR3 amino acids: CASSVMASGSRETQYF. CDR3 bases: TGTGCCAGCAGCGTAATGGCTAGCGGTTCACGAGAGACCCAGTACTTC.

This clonotype was seen repeatedly, ten times or more. Germline is not matched at one junction end, which may reflect a read error. This sequence joins TRBV11-3 and TRBJ2-1; the match to TRBD1 covers 9 bases. The CDR3 has 14 amino acids. Germline assignment: CDR1 SGHNT and CDR2 YENEEA. CDR3 protein: CASSVETGGYEQFF. CDR3 sequence (DNA): TGTGCCAGCAGCGTAGAGACAGGGGGTTATGAGCAGTTCTTC.

This clonotype was counted many times. The CDR3 DNA follows: TGTGCCAGCAGTTACCGAGGGACGGCCACTGAAGCTTTCTTT. Its translation: CASSYRGTATEAFF. The genes are TRBV6-6 and TRBJ1-1, with D perhaps matching TRBD1 (5 bases). This CDR3 comprises 14 residues. Germline values: CDR1 MNHNY, CDR2 SVGAGI (reference sequence). Trimming removed 2 bases at V and 4 bases at J, with 11 bases between.

This clonotype was seen ten or more times. Germline is not matched at one junction end, which may reflect a read error. The genes are TRBV6-2 or TRBV6-3 and TRBJ2-7, with 8 bases matching TRBD1. This CDR3 has 12 amino acids. The germline CDR1 and CDR2 sequences are MNHEY and SVGEGT. CDR3 protein: CASSYTTGVIDF. As DNA, the CDR3 is TGTGCCAGCAGTTACACGACAGGGGTGATCGACTTC.

This clonotype turned up a few times. A junction end diverges from the germline sequence, so it may reflect a read error. The chain combines TRBV5-5 with TRBJ2-6, with D maybe TRBD2 (5 bases). Looked up from germline, CDR1 is SGHKS and CDR2 is YYEKEE (reference sequence). This CDR3 has 15 amino acids. In DNA, the CDR3 is TGTGCCAGCAGCTATGGGAGCTCTGGGGTCAACGTCCTGACTTTC. Its protein is CASSYGSSGVNVLTF.

This clonotype was seen many times. The chain has TRBV20-1 and TRBJ1-1, with D possibly being TRBD1 (5 bases). CDR1 is DFQATT, CDR2 SNEGSKA, per germline (reference sequence). CDR3 length: 12 amino acids. V dropped 5 bases and J dropped 3 bases, with 10 bases sitting between them. The CDR3 reads CSALRGDTEAFF. Written as DNA, the CDR3 is TGCAGTGCTCTCCGGGGCGACACTGAAGCTTTCTTT.

This clonotype was recorded at least ten times. This chain joins TRBV6-2 or TRBV6-3 and TRBJ1-5, with 7 positions matching TRBD1. J was trimmed by 0 bases and V by 6 bases; bases with no gene match: 5. This CDR3 spans 15 amino acids. Germline V gene lookup returns CDR1 MNHEY and CDR2 SVGEGT. The CDR3 is CASRRTGSSNQPQHF. For the CDR3, the DNA is TGTGCCAGCAGGAGGACAGGAAGTAGCAATCAGCCCCAGCATTTT.

This clonotype appeared many times. The chain couples TRBV7-9 to TRBJ2-5; 8 positions agree with TRBD2. The CDR3 sequence is 17 residues long. Germline loops: CDR1 SEHNR, CDR2 FQNEAQ (reference sequence). The ends lost 5 bases at V and 5 bases at J; junction bases unmatched: 16. This chain's CDR3 is CASSRITSGQGEETQYF. CDR3 DNA sequence: TGTGCCAGCAGCCGAATCACTAGCGGACAAGGAGAGGAGACCCAGTACTTC.

This clonotype appeared many times. V is TRBV11-3 and J is TRBJ1-5, with unresolved D. The CDR3 loop spans 17 amino acids. Between the trimmed V and J ends, which lost 7 bases and 0 bases, there was a span of 19 bases. CDR1 SGHNT and CDR2 YENEEA come from the germline V gene. The CDR3 region has the DNA TGTGCCAGCAACTCCCGCGGGCAAAGATATAGCAATCAGCCCCAGCATTTT. Amino acids: CASNSRGQRYSNQPQHF.

The J gene is TRBJ2-3, the V gene TRBV20-1, with 8 bases aligning to TRBD2. The ends lost 3 bases at V and 1 base at J; junction bases unmatched: 0. The CDR3 consists of 13 residues. Germline assignment: CDR1 DFQATT and CDR2 SNEGSKA (reference sequence). In DNA form, the CDR3 reads TGCAGTGCTAGCGGGGGGGGCACAGATACGCAGTATTTT. Translated: CSASGGGTDTQYF.

This clonotype was found many times. The chain combines TRBV20-1 with TRBJ1-5; the D gene is possibly TRBD1 (5 bases). The CDR3 spans 12 residues. Germline V gene data show CDR1 as DFQATT and CDR2 as SNEGSKA (reference sequence). The germline V and J ends were trimmed by 7 bases and 4 bases, with 11 bases remaining between them. The CDR3: CSGRQPNQPQHF. The CDR3 bases are TGCAGTGGGAGACAGCCTAATCAGCCCCAGCATTTT.

J is TRBJ1-6 and V is TRBV6-2 or TRBV6-3; 7 nucleotides match TRBD1. This CDR3 contains 15 residues. The germline CDR1 and CDR2 sequences are MNHEY and SVGEGT. Trimming removed 6 bases from V and 8 bases from J; junction bases left unmatched: 10. The CDR3 sequence: CASSHPGQIYSPLHF. The CDR3 nucleotides read TGTGCCAGCAGCCACCCGGGACAGATCTATTCACCCCTCCACTTT.